This T cell receptor beta chain was captured by sequencing in a study of shared T cell receptors in the human thymus. Data came from immunoSEQ multiplex PCR; TCRdb stores just in-frame clones and leaves some out. The sample records 720,000 or so clones, around 85% being singletons. V lost 2 bases to trimming and J lost 10 bases; unmatched junction nucleotides: 12. CDR3 length: 17 residues. The germline gives CDR1 KGHSH, CDR2 LQKENI. In addition, the sample was reused for a study of human thymus T cells. From that second work: Each of the donors was a healthy Finnish infant who was undergoing open corrective cardiac surgery for congenital heart defects. Resections removed during corrective heart surgery provided the thymus tissue used. Gene usage for V and J segments appeared biased in thymic and blood repertoires. Thymic TCR repertoires of unrelated people reportedly overlapped highly.

This sequence joins TRBV18 and TRBJ1-6, with 9 bases lining up with TRBD1. This TCR was sampled from a girl under three years old with a congenital heart defect. The sequencing sample was made of thymocytes. The CDR3 DNA reads as TGTGCCAGCTCACCATCCGGGACAGGGTATCGAGAATCACCCCTCCACTTT. Its translation is CASSPSGTGYRESPLHF. Based on the CDR3 plus reference TRBV18 and TRBJ1-6, the full variable domain is NAGVMQNPRHLVRRRGQEARLRCSPMKGHSHVYWYRQLPEEGLKFMVYLQKENIIDESGMPKERFSAEFPKEGPSILRIQQVVRGDSAAYFCASSPSGTGYRESPLHFGNGTRLTVT.